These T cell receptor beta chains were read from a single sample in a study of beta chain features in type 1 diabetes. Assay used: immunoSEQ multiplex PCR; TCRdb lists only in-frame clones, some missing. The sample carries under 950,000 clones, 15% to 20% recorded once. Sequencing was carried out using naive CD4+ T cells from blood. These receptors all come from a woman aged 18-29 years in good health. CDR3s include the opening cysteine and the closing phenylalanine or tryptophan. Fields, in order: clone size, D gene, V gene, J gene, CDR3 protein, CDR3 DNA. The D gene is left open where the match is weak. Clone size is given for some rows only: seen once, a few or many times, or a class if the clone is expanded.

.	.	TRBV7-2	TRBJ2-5	CASSLGTGKETQYF	TGTGCCAGCAGCTTAGGGACTGGTAAAGAGACCCAGTACTTC
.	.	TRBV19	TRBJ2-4	CASSAAGSASSIQYF	TGTGCCAGTAGTGCGGCCGGGTCTGCAAGCAGCATTCAGTACTTC
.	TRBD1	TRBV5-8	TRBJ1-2	CASSLVGQGIYGYTF	TGTGCCAGCAGCTTGGTGGGACAGGGCATCTATGGCTACACCTTC
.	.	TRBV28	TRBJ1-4	CASSSLLNREGEKLFF	TGTGCCAGCAGTTCCCTCCTGAACAGGGAGGGTGAAAAACTGTTTTTT
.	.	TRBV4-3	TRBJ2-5	CASSQDRSLRGTQYF	TGCGCCAGCAGCCAAGATCGTTCCCTCCGTGGGACCCAGTACTTC
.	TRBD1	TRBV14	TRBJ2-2	CASSPWTGFTGELFF	TGTGCCAGCAGCCCTTGGACAGGGTTCACCGGGGAGCTGTTTTTT
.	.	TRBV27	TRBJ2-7	CASSPDRGLYEQYF	TGTGCCAGCAGTCCGGACAGAGGACTCTACGAGCAGTACTTC
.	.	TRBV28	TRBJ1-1	CASSLPTGSTEAFF	TGTGCCAGCAGTTTGCCCACAGGGTCCACTGAAGCTTTCTTT
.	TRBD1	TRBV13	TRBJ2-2	CASSSRDRVNTGELFF	TGTGCCAGCAGCTCGAGAGACAGGGTGAACACCGGGGAGCTGTTTTTT
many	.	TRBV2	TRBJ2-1	CASSSYNEQFF	TGTGCCAGCAGTAGTTACAATGAGCAGTTCTTC
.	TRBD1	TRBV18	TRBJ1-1	CASCRDRGNTEAFF	TGTGCCAGCTGCCGGGACAGGGGGAACACTGAAGCTTTCTTT
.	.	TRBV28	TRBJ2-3	CASSVAGPYYTDTQYF	TGTGCCAGCAGTGTTGCCGGGCCCTACTACACAGATACGCAGTATTTT
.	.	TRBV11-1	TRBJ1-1	CASSSSYNTEAFF	TGTGCCAGCAGCTCCTCCTATAACACTGAAGCTTTCTTT
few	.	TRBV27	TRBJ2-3	CASSIAGRSTDTQYF	TGTGCCAGCAGTATCGCGGGTCGTAGCACAGATACGCAGTATTTT
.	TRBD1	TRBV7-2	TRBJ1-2	CASSLADRGLVPYGYTF	TGTGCCAGCAGCTTAGCGGACAGGGGGCTTGTACCCTATGGCTACACCTTC
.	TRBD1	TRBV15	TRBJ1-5	CATSGDRAVGNQPQHF	TGTGCCACCAGCGGGGACAGGGCAGTTGGCAATCAGCCCCAGCATTTT
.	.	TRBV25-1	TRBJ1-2	CASSETYRDGYTF	TGTGCCAGCAGTGAAACGTACAGGGACGGCTACACCTTC
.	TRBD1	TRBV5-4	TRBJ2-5	CASSLQGVRETQYF	TGTGCCAGCAGCTTACAGGGGGTCCGGGAGACCCAGTACTTC
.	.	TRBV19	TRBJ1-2	CASNQGGGYTF	TGTGCCAGTAATCAGGGTGGAGGCTACACCTTC
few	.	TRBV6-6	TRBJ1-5	CASRVPGAGQPQHF	TGTGCCAGCCGCGTTCCGGGGGCAGGGCAGCCCCAGCATTTT
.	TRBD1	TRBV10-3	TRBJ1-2	CAIRAAGQGASGYTF	TGTGCCATCAGAGCAGCTGGACAGGGGGCGTCTGGCTACACCTTC
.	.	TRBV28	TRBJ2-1	CASTAADHNEQFF	TGTGCCAGCACCGCCGCGGACCACAATGAGCAGTTCTTC
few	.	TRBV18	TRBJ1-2	CASSQTANYGYTF	TGTGCCAGCTCACAGACAGCTAACTATGGCTACACCTTC
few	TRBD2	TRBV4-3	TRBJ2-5	CASSQDSGGPWETQYF	TGCGCCAGCAGCCAAGATAGCGGGGGCCCCTGGGAGACCCAGTACTTC
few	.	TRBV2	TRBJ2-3	CASRRGAGTDTQYF	TGTGCCAGCCGGCGGGGCGCTGGCACAGATACGCAGTATTTT
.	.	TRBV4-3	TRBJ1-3	CASSQAPQGSGNTIYF	TGCGCCAGCAGCCAGGCTCCTCAGGGTTCTGGAAACACCATATATTTT
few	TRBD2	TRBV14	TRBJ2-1	CASSQDLSSGRYNEQFF	TGTGCCAGCAGCCAAGATCTTTCTAGCGGGAGGTACAATGAGCAGTTCTTC
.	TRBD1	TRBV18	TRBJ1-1	CASSPGTEREAFF	TGTGCCAGCTCACCCGGGACAGAAAGGGAAGCTTTCTTT
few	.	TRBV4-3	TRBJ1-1	CASSQGQSGLRAFF	TGCGCCAGCAGCCAAGGACAGTCGGGGTTAAGAGCTTTCTTT
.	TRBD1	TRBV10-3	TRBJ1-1	CATGAGTGNTEAFF	TGTGCCACAGGGGCCGGGACAGGGAATACTGAAGCTTTCTTT
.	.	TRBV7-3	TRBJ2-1	CASSLAGGTYNEQFF	TGTGCCAGCAGCTTAGCGGGCGGGACCTACAATGAGCAGTTCTTC
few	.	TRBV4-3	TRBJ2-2	CASSPGVGLTGELFF	TGCGCCAGCAGCCCCGGTGTAGGGCTCACCGGGGAGCTGTTTTTT
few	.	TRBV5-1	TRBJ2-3	CASSLEGTPSTDTQYF	TGCGCCAGCAGCTTGGAGGGGACTCCTAGCACAGATACGCAGTATTTT
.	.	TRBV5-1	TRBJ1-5	CASSTTTGLNQPQHF	TGCGCCAGCAGCACCACGACAGGCCTCAATCAGCCCCAGCATTTT
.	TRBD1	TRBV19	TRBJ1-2	CATIESAGGASYGYTF	TGTGCCACCATTGAATCGGCAGGGGGCGCTTCCTATGGCTACACCTTC
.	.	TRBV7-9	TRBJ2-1	CAFNQDEQFF	TGTGCCTTTAATCAGGATGAGCAGTTCTTC
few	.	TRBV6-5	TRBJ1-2	CASSHSNYGYTF	TGTGCCAGCTCACATAGTAACTATGGCTACACCTTC
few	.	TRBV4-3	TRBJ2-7	CASSQVVSGGARSEQYF	TGCGCCAGCAGCCAAGTCGTGAGTGGGGGGGCGCGATCCGAGCAGTACTTC
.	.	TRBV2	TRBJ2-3	CASRGGVSTDTQYF	TGTGCCAGCAGGGGGGGAGTTAGCACAGATACGCAGTATTTT
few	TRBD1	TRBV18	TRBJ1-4	CASSRDRGSEKLFF	TGTGCCAGCTCACGGGACAGGGGAAGTGAAAAACTGTTTTTT
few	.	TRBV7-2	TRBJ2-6	CASSLVSVGGSSGANVLTF	TGTGCCAGCAGCTTAGTCTCGGTTGGGGGCAGCTCTGGGGCCAACGTCCTGACTTTC
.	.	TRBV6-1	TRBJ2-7	CARCLARSHYEQYF	TGTGCCCGATGCTTGGCCAGATCCCATTACGAGCAGTACTTC
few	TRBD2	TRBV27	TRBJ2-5	CASSVQLAGGKETQYF	TGTGCCAGCAGTGTACAACTAGCGGGAGGGAAAGAGACCCAGTACTTC
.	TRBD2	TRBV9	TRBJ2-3	CASSALAGRTDTQYF	TGTGCCAGCAGCGCGTTAGCGGGAAGAACAGATACGCAGTATTTT
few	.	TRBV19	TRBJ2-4	CASSMGPLEPNIQYF	TGTGCCAGTAGTATGGGTCCACTAGAGCCAAACATTCAGTACTTC
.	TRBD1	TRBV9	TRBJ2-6	CASSAGGQGASGANVLTF	TGTGCCAGCAGCGCGGGTGGACAGGGGGCGTCTGGGGCCAACGTCCTGACTTTC
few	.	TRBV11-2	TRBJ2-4	CASRHGGTKNIQYF	TGTGCCAGCAGACACGGGGGCACCAAAAACATTCAGTACTTC
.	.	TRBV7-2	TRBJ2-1	CASSRQGLDYNEQFF	TGTGCCAGCAGCCGTCAGGGGCTTGACTACAATGAGCAGTTCTTC
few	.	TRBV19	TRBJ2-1	CASSSTAYNEQFF	TGTGCCAGTAGTTCGACAGCTTACAATGAGCAGTTCTTC
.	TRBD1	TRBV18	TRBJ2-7	CASSPGQGAYEQYF	TGTGCCAGCTCACCAGGCCAGGGGGCCTACGAGCAGTACTTC
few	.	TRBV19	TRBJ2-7	CASSILLVGEQYF	TGTGCCAGTAGTATCCTCCTAGTGGGGGAGCAGTACTTC